Listed below are T cell receptor beta chains from one sample, sequenced in a study of shared clonotypes between healthy human individuals. Assay: immunoSEQ multiplex PCR; the TCRdb copy retains only in-frame clones and omits some. Of under 850,000 clones listed, 72% are singletons. The specimen sequenced was memory CD4+ T cells sorted from blood. All receptors come from a woman younger than 45 in good health. Both conserved end residues are part of each CDR3. The D gene is left open where the match is weak. Size tells how often a clone was seen (once, few, many) or the class of an expanded clone, and some rows leave it out.

D	J	size	length	V	DNA	CDR3
TRBD2	TRBJ2-5	once	15	TRBV5-1	TGCGCCAGCAGCTTTAGCGGGAGCGAGCAAGAGACCCAGTACTTC	CASSFSGSEQETQYF
TRBD2	TRBJ2-7	few	16	TRBV11-2	TGTGCCAGCACACCGGGGCTCCGGGGGGGCTCCTACGAGCAGTACTTC	CASTPGLRGGSYEQYF
.	TRBJ2-7	.	14	TRBV11-2	TGTGCCAGCAGCTTAGTAGACTCGGGAAACGAGCAGTACTTC	CASSLVDSGNEQYF
.	TRBJ1-2	.	12	TRBV10-2	TGCGCCAGCAGTGAGACTGTCTATGGCTACACCTTC	CASSETVYGYTF
.	TRBJ2-2	once	16	TRBV2	TGTGCCAGCAGTGAGGGAGCTACTTCGGCCACCGGGGAGCTGTTTTTT	CASSEGATSATGELFF
.	TRBJ2-2	.	13	TRBV7-6	TGTGCCAGCAGCTCCTTGGGGGCCGGGGAGCTGTTTTTT	CASSSLGAGELFF
TRBD2	TRBJ2-3	.	16	TRBV11-3	TGTGCCAGCAGCTCAACCACTAGCGGGAGGGTAGATACGCAGTATTTT	CASSSTTSGRVDTQYF
.	TRBJ1-1	.	15	TRBV19	TGTGCCAGTAGCCTTCCCGGGTGGTGGAACACTGAAGCTTTCTTT	CASSLPGWWNTEAFF
TRBD2	TRBJ2-7	.	15	TRBV9	TGTGCCAGCAGCGAGGGGGGGCTAGCGGGCTACGAGCAGTACTTC	CASSEGGLAGYEQYF
.	TRBJ1-1	.	12	TRBV5-1	TGCGCCAGCAGCTTGTCGGGGAGGGAAGCTTTCTTT	CASSLSGREAFF
TRBD1	TRBJ1-4	.	16	TRBV28	TGTGCCAGCAGTTTTTCCGGGACAGGGGTAAGGGAAAAACTGTTTTTT	CASSFSGTGVREKLFF
.	TRBJ2-4	.	15	TRBV6-6	TGTGCCAGCAGTTCCGGGACGGTAGCCAAAAACATTCAGTACTTC	CASSSGTVAKNIQYF
.	TRBJ1-5	.	16	TRBV10-1	TGCGCCAGCAGTGACAAATGGGGATATAGCAATCAGCCCCAGCATTTT	CASSDKWGYSNQPQHF
.	TRBJ1-1	.	13	TRBV7-9	TGTGCCAGCAGTTACTATGGGGGGACTGAAGCTTTCTTT	CASSYYGGTEAFF
.	TRBJ2-3	.	16	TRBV11-1	TGTGCCAGCAGCCCTGGGGGCGCCAGGAGCACAGATACGCAGTATTTT	CASSPGGARSTDTQYF
.	TRBJ2-2	.	13	TRBV2	TGTGCCAGCAGCGCCCAAAACACCGGGGAGCTGTTTTTT	CASSAQNTGELFF
TRBD1	TRBJ1-2	.	14	TRBV7-2	TGTGCCAGCAGCTTAGCAGCAGGGGGCGAAGGCTACACCTTC	CASSLAAGGEGYTF
.	TRBJ2-1	.	14	TRBV5-1	TGCGCCAGCAGCTCCGGACAGTTAGGCAATGAGCAGTTCTTC	CASSSGQLGNEQFF
TRBD2	TRBJ2-7	once	15	TRBV6-6	TGTGCCAGCAGCTCCCCTCCTAGCGGGATCTACGAGCAGTACTTC	CASSSPPSGIYEQYF
.	TRBJ1-2	.	13	TRBV2	TGTGCCAGCAGTGAGGGGGCAGGGATCGGCTACACCTTC	CASSEGAGIGYTF
.	TRBJ2-7	once	13	TRBV27	TGTGCCAGCAGTTTAAATTTTCGGGGGGAGCAGTACTTC	CASSLNFRGEQYF
.	TRBJ2-1	.	15	TRBV7-2	TGTGCCAGCAGCTTAGTTGTCCTAGTAGACAATGAGCAGTTCTTC	CASSLVVLVDNEQFF
.	TRBJ1-1	few	15	TRBV5-4	TGTGCCAGCAGCATTCCGGACAGACCCAACGCTGAAGCTTTCTTT	CASSIPDRPNAEAFF
.	TRBJ2-3	.	11	TRBV28	TGTGCCAGCAGTTTCTTAGATACGCAGTATTTT	CASSFLDTQYF
.	TRBJ1-2	.	13	TRBV18	TGTGCCAGCTCACGAGGGGAGGACTATGGCTACACCTTC	CASSRGEDYGYTF
.	TRBJ1-2	.	12	TRBV29-1	TGCAGCGGGCGGGAGGGACTCCTTGGCTACACCTTC	CSGREGLLGYTF
.	TRBJ1-5	few	13	TRBV9	TGTGCCAGCAGCGGGACAGGCAATCAGCCCCAGCATTTT	CASSGTGNQPQHF
TRBD1	TRBJ1-5	few	13	TRBV18	TGTGCCAGCTCACCAGGACAGGATCAGCCCCAGCATTTT	CASSPGQDQPQHF
.	TRBJ2-7	.	15	TRBV6-1	TGTGCCAGCAGTGAAGCATCAGCGAACTCCTACGAGCAGTACTTC	CASSEASANSYEQYF